The entry below describes one T cell receptor beta chain. These data belong to a study of monozygotic twins with inflammatory bowel disease. No DNA is given; TCRdb re-called the 5' RACE reads and lists each CDR3 protein once. The sample table sets out fewer than 350,000 distinct CDR3 sequences. The CDR3 has 14 residues. Germline V gene data show CDR1 as SGHRS and CDR2 as YFSETQ. Sequencing was done on a sample of blood. The TCR was taken from a human donor with ulcerative colitis or Crohn's disease, or a healthy co-twin of an affected twin (not recorded which). The chain carries TRBV5-1 and TRBJ2-2. The CDR3 here is CASSLGGTTGELFF.